This T cell receptor (beta chain) was sequenced during a study of blood T cells in healthy people across ages. Study-wide results and caveats: The long-lived group displayed more naive CD4+ cells, plus higher diversity, than the aged donors did.

A second roughly 6 to 11 cycle PCR used barcoded and J-beta primers. TCRdb ran MiXCR on the 5' RACE reads and lists one entry per CDR3 protein. The sample has roughly 2 million distinct CDR3 sequences, around half seen once. CDR1 and CDR2 (germline): ENHRY, SYGVKD. Trimming left V 8 bases short and J 8 bases short, with 24 bases between. This CDR3 region has 15 residues. As for this clonotype: What it binds is unknown.

The chain is built from TRBV10-3 and TRBJ1-2, with D maybe TRBD1 (5 bases). The source material was blood. The sequence derives from a woman aged 40 to 49 in good health. The CDR3 reads CAIRRGEVNFSGYTF. CDR3 DNA sequence: TGTGCCATCCGGAGAGGGGAGGTTAATTTTAGCGGCTACACCTTC.